Each of the 22 T cell receptor beta chains below was sequenced from the same sample in a study of T-cell memory formation after mild COVID-19. One entry per CDR3 protein, called by TCRdb with MiXCR from the 5' RACE reads. The table shows fewer than 95,000 distinct CDR3 sequences, with about 15% occurring only once. Source material: PBMCs or a T cell subset sorted from them (not recorded which). The source of these receptors is a man between 18 and 35 years old who had mild COVID-19 (a few samples of this study predate the infection). Cell type and time point are not known.

J is TRBJ1-4 and V is TRBV4-2; D not certain. CDR3 length equals 15 residues. Germline V gene sequence: CDR1 LGHNA, CDR2 YNFKEQ. With 1 base removed from V and 5 bases from J, the gap between germline ends came to 11 bases. The CDR3 reads CASSQAEGVNEKLFF. In nucleotides, the CDR3 is TGTGCCAGCAGCCAAGCTGAAGGCGTCAATGAAAAACTGTTTTTT.

This chain links TRBV7-9 with TRBJ2-1; the D call may be TRBD1 or TRBD2 (7 bases each). Germline CDR1 SEHNR, CDR2 FQNEAQ (reference sequence). The CDR3 totals 17 residues. V was pared by 6 bases and J by 7 bases, with 25 bases between. This chain's CDR3 is CASRPARGGRGMNEQFF. The CDR3 DNA is TGTGCCAGCAGACCCGCCAGGGGGGGAAGGGGCATGAATGAGCAGTTCTTC.

The chain employs TRBV14 and TRBJ2-7; the D gene is possibly TRBD1 (5 bases). Trimming cost V 0 bases and J 0 bases, with 6 bases left between them. CDR1 is SGHDN, CDR2 FVKESK, per germline. This CDR3 is built from 14 residues. As DNA, the CDR3 is TGTGCCAGCAGCCAAGATGACAGCTCCTACGAGCAGTACTTC. As protein: CASSQDDSSYEQYF. Based on the CDR3 plus reference TRBV14 and TRBJ2-7, the full variable domain is EAGVTQFPSHSVIEKGQTVTLRCDPISGHDNLYWYRRVMGKEIKFLLHFVKESKQDESGMPNNRFLAERTGGTYSTLKVQPAELEDSGVYFCASSQDDSSYEQYFGPGTRLTVT.

The chain combines TRBV7-9 with TRBJ1-1; D gene uncertain. Germline CDR1 SEHNR, CDR2 FQNEAQ (reference sequence). The CDR3 contains 12 residues. Trimming cost V 7 bases and J 5 bases, with 11 bases left between them. The CDR3 protein is CASNMDGTEAFF. The DNA for the CDR3 is TGTGCCAGCAACATGGATGGGACTGAAGCTTTCTTT. Based on the CDR3 plus reference TRBV7-9 and TRBJ1-1, the full variable domain is DTGVSQNPRHKITKRGQNVTFRCDPISEHNRLYWYRQTLGQGPEFLTYFQNEAQLEKSRLLSDRFSAERPKGSFSTLEIQRTEQGDSAMYLCASNMDGTEAFFGQGTRLTVV.

CDR3 region: CASGLRGRELFF. CDR3 in DNA: TGTGCTAGTGGTTTGAGGGGCAGGGAGCTGTTTTTT. The chain joins TRBV12-5 to TRBJ2-2; a possible D gene is TRBD1 (5 bases). V lost 2 bases and J 9 bases, leaving 7 bases between the germline ends. Germline lookup yields CDR1 LGHNT and CDR2 FRNRAP. CDR3 length equals 12 residues.

The table lists this clonotype with a few counts. The rearrangement links TRBV2 to TRBJ2-3; D may correspond to TRBD1 or TRBD2 (5 bases each). The CDR3 is made up of 14 amino acids. V was clipped by 4 bases and J by 0 bases, with 8 bases between them. Germline CDR1 SNHLY, CDR2 FYNNEI. The CDR3 DNA reads as TGTGCCAGCAGTGTCGGGGCAAGCACAGATACGCAGTATTTT. Its translation is CASSVGASTDTQYF. Complete variable domain (other parts from reference TRBV2 and TRBJ2-3): EPEVTQTPSHQVTQMGQEVILRCVPISNHLYFYWYRQILGQKVEFLVSFYNNEISEKSEIFDDQFSVERPDGSNFTLKIRSTKLEDSAMYFCASSVGASTDTQYFGPGTRLTVL.

This clonotype was seen more than once but under ten times. The CDR3 is CSAEGGYEQFF. Here the CDR3 DNA reads TGCAGCGCCGAAGGGGGCTATGAGCAGTTCTTC. V and J are TRBV29-1 and TRBJ2-1; TRBD1 matches 7 bases. CDR1 and CDR2 from the germline V gene are SQVTM and ANQGSEA. With 7 bases clipped from V and 8 bases from J, the junction kept 5 bases outside the gene matches. This CDR3 contains 11 residues.

The chain links TRBV25-1 to TRBJ2-5; D remains unclear. Trimming stripped 7 bases from V and 4 bases from J, with 4 bases between. CDR3 size: 10 residues. The germline V gene encodes CDR1 MGHDK and CDR2 SYGVNS. This CDR3 reads CASMGETQYF. CDR3 coding DNA: TGTGCCAGCATGGGAGAGACCCAGTACTTC.

This clonotype was counted between two and nine times. CDR3 residues: CASSILAAGELFF. CDR3 in DNA: TGTGCCAGCAGCATCCTAGCGGCCGGGGAGCTGTTTTTT. The genes are TRBV11-2 and TRBJ2-2; 7 nucleotides line up with TRBD2. The CDR3 loop spans 13 amino acids. The J segment lost 6 bases and the V segment lost 5 bases, leaving 3 bases of the junction unmatched. The germline V gene has CDR1 SGHAT and CDR2 FQNNGV.

The CDR3 bases are TGTGCCAGCAGCGTAGGGCTCTCCTACGAGCAGTACTTC. Amino acids: CASSVGLSYEQYF. The chain couples TRBV9 to TRBJ2-7, with D uncertain. The germline V gene encodes CDR1 SGDLS and CDR2 YYNGEE. This CDR3 is 13 amino acids long. The V gene lost 0 bases and the J gene lost 0 bases, with 4 bases spanning the gap.

V and J are TRBV6-2 or TRBV6-3 and TRBJ2-4; D uncertain. The V and J ends lost 7 bases and 0 bases respectively, with 10 bases between them. Per the germline V gene, CDR1 is MNHEY and CDR2 is SVGEGT. This CDR3 is 14 amino acids long. The CDR3, as DNA: TGTGCCAGCAATCCCGGATTAGCCAAAAACATTCAGTACTTC. This translates into CASNPGLAKNIQYF.

This clonotype was seen repeatedly, ten times or more. The V call is TRBV6-4, the J call TRBJ2-1, with D perhaps matching TRBD1 (5 bases). The V end lost 3 bases, the J end lost 2 bases, and 5 bases lay between the germline ends. Per the germline V gene, CDR1 is MRHNA and CDR2 is SNTAGT. The CDR3 has 13 amino acids. DNA of the CDR3: TGTGCCAGCAGTGAGGACACCTACAATGAGCAGTTCTTC. The encoded protein is CASSEDTYNEQFF.

The gene calls are TRBV11-2 and TRBJ2-5; D perhaps matches TRBD2 (5 bases). Germline values: CDR1 SGHAT, CDR2 FQNNGV. V gave up 1 base and J gave up 2 bases, with 11 bases separating them. There are 15 residues in the CDR3. This CDR3 is CASSLVAPGQETQYF. The CDR3 DNA follows: TGTGCCAGCAGCTTAGTCGCACCGGGACAAGAGACCCAGTACTTC.

The chain links TRBV27 to TRBJ2-5, with D perhaps TRBD2 (5 bases). In germline, CDR1 is MNHEY, CDR2 SMNVEV (reference sequence). The CDR3 spans 11 residues. The chain's CDR3 is CPVRRLETQYF. CDR3 in DNA: TGTCCAGTGAGGAGGCTGGAGACCCAGTACTTC.

The table lists this clonotype with a few counts. The V call is TRBV20-1, the J call TRBJ2-3; D perhaps matches TRBD1 (5 bases). There are 14 residues in the CDR3. Trimming left V 5 bases short and J 5 bases short, with 17 bases between. Germline-derived CDR1 and CDR2 are DFQATT and SNEGSKA (reference sequence). The CDR3 spells CSAPHRTGGDTQYF. Here the CDR3 DNA reads TGCAGTGCTCCCCACAGGACGGGCGGAGATACGCAGTATTTT.

This clonotype has only a few counts. The rearrangement uses TRBV9 and TRBJ2-5; weak D call: TRBD2 (6 bases). The CDR3 covers 14 residues. V gave up 1 base and J gave up 2 bases, with 9 bases separating them. The germline V gene encodes CDR1 SGDLS and CDR2 YYNGEE. The CDR3 DNA sequence: TGTGCCAGCAGCGTACGGGGGAATCAAGAGACCCAGTACTTC. Its protein is CASSVRGNQETQYF.

The table lists this clonotype with many counts. V and J are TRBV7-8 and TRBJ2-3; unclear D gene. The CDR3 length is 12 residues. Trimming stripped 1 base from V and 1 base from J, with 0 bases between. Germline V CDR1 and CDR2: SGHVS, FQNEAQ. Here the CDR3 DNA reads TGTGCCAGCAGCTTAGGCACAGATACGCAGTATTTT. Amino acids: CASSLGTDTQYF.

This clonotype has a count of ten or more. J is TRBJ2-1 and V is TRBV6-5, with D hard to call. Trimming pared 0 bases from V and 10 bases from J, leaving 16 bases between. The CDR3 sequence is 15 residues long. The germline gives CDR1 MNHEY, CDR2 SVGAGI. The CDR3 DNA reads as TGTGCCAGCAGTTACTCGAGGTACAGTGTGGGGGAGCAGTTCTTC. Encoded protein: CASSYSRYSVGEQFF.

In this sample, this clonotype turned up a few times. The rearrangement uses TRBV6-5 and TRBJ1-5; D remains ambiguous. The CDR3 contains 13 residues. With 10 bases removed from V and 4 bases from J, the gap between germline ends came to 14 bases. Germline V gene sequence: CDR1 MNHEY, CDR2 SVGAGI. Here the CDR3 reads CATRITFNQPQHF. The CDR3 DNA sequence: TGTGCCACCCGGATTACATTTAATCAGCCCCAGCATTTT.

This clonotype was observed a few times. This rearrangement joins TRBV3-1 to TRBJ2-5, with 7 bases fitting TRBD1. The junction had 4 bases not matched to a gene; V was cut back by 2 bases and J by 1 base. The CDR3 sequence is 15 residues long. Looked up from germline, CDR1 is LGHDT and CDR2 is YNNKEL (reference sequence). The CDR3 region has the DNA TGTGCCAGCAGCCAAACAGGGGACCTCCAAGAGACCCAGTACTTC. Residues: CASSQTGDLQETQYF.

The chain links TRBV7-9 to TRBJ2-5; 9 bases agree with TRBD1. The length of the CDR3 is 16 residues. V lost 4 bases, J lost 4 bases, and 10 bases stayed unmatched. Germline CDR1 and CDR2: SEHNR and FQNEAQ (reference sequence). The chain's CDR3 is CASSSDPGQGRETQYF. CDR3 in DNA: TGTGCCAGCAGCTCCGATCCCGGACAGGGGAGAGAGACCCAGTACTTC.

This clonotype was counted many times. This chain joins TRBV2 and TRBJ1-1; D remains unclear. V was pared by 9 bases and J by 2 bases, with 10 bases between. The CDR3 extends over 12 amino acids. Germline loops: CDR1 SNHLY, CDR2 FYNNEI. The CDR3 nucleotides are TGTGCCAGTCGAGCGAGAAACACTGAAGCTTTCTTT. Residues: CASRARNTEAFF.